The clone carrying this TCR beta chain was counted ten times or more. Time point of the sample: pre-sensitization, week 0. This sample's treatment: therapeutic diphenylcyclopropenone sensitization with weekly scalp DPC. Unfractionated whole blood yielded the extracted total RNA. Ahead of applying each patch test, blood was sampled. These data originate in a study of human T cells and chemical hapten exposure. At the level of the study: Upper-back patches of 0.01% DPC were read at 6 days.

TCRdb recomputed calls from the RACE reads with MiXCR, one row per CDR3 protein. Among some 49,000 distinct CDR3 sequences, 8.5% to 10% were seen once, and the ten largest hold roughly 9%. The ends were cut back, 4 bases at V and 5 bases at J, with 22 bases in the middle. The CDR3 covers 16 residues. CDR1 and CDR2 from the germline V gene are SGDLS and YYNGEE. This receptor was obtained from a woman aged 25 to 39 with alopecia areata. Some clones in this sample may be carry-over from other donors' samples. V gene TRBV9 combines with J gene TRBJ2-7; D gene uncertain. Material: whole blood, obtained in connection with sensitization to the hapten diphenylcyclopropenone (DPC). CDR3 protein: CASSLSDSMGSHEQYF. The CDR3, as DNA: TGTGCCAGCAGCCTTTCCGACTCGATGGGTTCCCACGAGCAGTACTTC.